Listed below are T cell receptor beta chains from one sample, sequenced in a study of regulatory T cells in long-lasting Graves disease. TCRdb independently ran MiXCR on the multiplex PCR reads; one entry per CDR3 protein. This sample carries 440,000 or so distinct CDR3 sequences, approximately 15% of them seen once, and the ten largest clones take over 15%. These same records also appear under a second study, on T cells in Graves' hyperthyroidism and ophthalmopathy.

The sequences come from peripheral blood mononuclear cells (PBMCs), collected at new diagnosis, from a patient treated with antithyroid drugs. All receptors come from a woman in her 30s with Graves disease. Both conserved end residues are part of each CDR3. The order of the fields is J gene, V gene, D gene, clone size, CDR3 protein, CDR3 DNA. The D gene is left open where the match is weak. Clone size, where shown, is once, few, many, or a class for clones that have expanded.

TRBJ2-7	TRBV9	-	many	CASSVGSAYEQYF	TGTGCCAGCAGCGTAGGGTCCGCCTACGAGCAGTACTTC
TRBJ2-3	TRBV24-1	TRBD2	many	CATSDARLAGGGDTQYF	TGTGCCACCAGTGACGCCAGACTAGCGGGAGGTGGAGATACGCAGTATTTT
TRBJ1-1	TRBV5-1	-	many	CASSLDLGMNTEAFF	TGCGCCAGCAGCTTGGACCTTGGGATGAACACTGAAGCTTTCTTT
TRBJ1-1	TRBV12-3/TRBV12-4	-	many	CASTWGWRNTEAFF	TGTGCCAGCACCTGGGGGTGGCGGAACACTGAAGCTTTCTTT
TRBJ1-2	TRBV6-1	TRBD1	-	CASSASGTGEAKGYTF	TGTGCCAGCAGTGCATCCGGGACAGGGGAGGCGAAGGGCTACACCTTC
TRBJ2-3	TRBV6-2/TRBV6-3	-	many	CASSYSDTQYF	TGTGCCAGCAGTTATAGTGATACGCAGTATTTT
TRBJ2-5	TRBV12-5	-	few	CASGLGAGGQETQYF	TGTGCTAGTGGTTTGGGGGCAGGTGGCCAAGAGACCCAGTACTTC
TRBJ2-2	TRBV29-1	-	many	CSVVGEAGELFF	TGCAGCGTTGTCGGGGAGGCCGGGGAGCTGTTTTTT
TRBJ1-2	TRBV19	-	few	CASSIREIGLTYYGYTF	TGTGCCAGTAGTATAAGGGAAATAGGCCTGACTTACTATGGCTACACCTTC
TRBJ2-7	TRBV27	-	many	CASSSPRDSYEQYF	TGTGCCAGCAGTTCCCCTCGCGACAGCTACGAGCAGTACTTC
TRBJ2-7	TRBV11-2	-	many	CASSRREEQYF	TGTGCCAGCAGCCGTCGTGAGGAGCAGTACTTC
TRBJ2-7	TRBV15	TRBD2	-	CATSRGIAGTYEQYF	TGTGCCACCAGCAGAGGGATAGCGGGTACCTACGAGCAGTACTTC